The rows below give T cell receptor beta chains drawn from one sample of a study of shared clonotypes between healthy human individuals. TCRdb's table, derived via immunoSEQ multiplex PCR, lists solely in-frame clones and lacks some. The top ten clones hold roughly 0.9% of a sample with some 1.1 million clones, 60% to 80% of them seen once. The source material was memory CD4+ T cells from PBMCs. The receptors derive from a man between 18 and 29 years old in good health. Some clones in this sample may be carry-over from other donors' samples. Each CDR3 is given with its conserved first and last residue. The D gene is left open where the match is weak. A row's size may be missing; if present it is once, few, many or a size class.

DNA: TGTGCCAGCAGAGCTCCGGGACCTGGAACTACTGCTCGACAAGTAGGTGGCTACACCTTC
CDR3: CASRAPGPGTTARQVGGYTF
length: 20
D: -
size: once
V: TRBV27
J: TRBJ1-2

DNA: TGTGCCTTCGAGTGGAGGGTGGGTAGCGGTCACACAGATACGCAGTATTTT
CDR3: CAFEWRVGSGHTDTQYF
length: 17
D: -
size: few
V: TRBV30
J: TRBJ2-3

DNA: TGTGCCAGCAGTTTCGAGAGCCCGGGCTATGGCTACACCTTC
CDR3: CASSFESPGYGYTF
length: 14
D: -
size: once
V: TRBV27
J: TRBJ1-2

DNA: TGTGCCAGCAGTCAATCGAGGGACAATGAGCAGTTCTTC
CDR3: CASSQSRDNEQFF
length: 13
D: -
size: -
V: TRBV7-3
J: TRBJ2-1

DNA: TGTGCCAGCAGTCGGGGTACCGACTATGGCTACACCTTC
CDR3: CASSRGTDYGYTF
length: 13
D: -
size: -
V: TRBV5-5
J: TRBJ1-2

DNA: TGTGCCAGCAGTTCGGGACAGAATAATCAGCCCCAGCATTTT
CDR3: CASSSGQNNQPQHF
length: 14
D: TRBD1
size: -
V: TRBV2
J: TRBJ1-5

DNA: TGTGCCAGCTCAGCTAGCAGGACTAGCGGACAAGAGACCCAGTACTTC
CDR3: CASSASRTSGQETQYF
length: 16
D: TRBD2
size: once
V: TRBV18
J: TRBJ2-5

DNA: TGTGCCAGCAGACGGGACCCGGCCGGGGAGCTGTTTTTT
CDR3: CASRRDPAGELFF
length: 13
D: -
size: -
V: TRBV6-5
J: TRBJ2-2

DNA: TGTGCCAGTAGTATCGGGACAGGGGGGAATGAGCAGTTCTTC
CDR3: CASSIGTGGNEQFF
length: 14
D: TRBD1
size: -
V: TRBV19
J: TRBJ2-1

DNA: TGCGCCAGCAGCACCTGGACTAGCGGGAGAGGGTACGAGCAGTACTTC
CDR3: CASSTWTSGRGYEQYF
length: 16
D: TRBD2
size: few
V: TRBV5-1
J: TRBJ2-7

DNA: TGTGCCAGCAGCTCCACATGGGGTTTCACAGATACGCAGTATTTT
CDR3: CASSSTWGFTDTQYF
length: 15
D: -
size: -
V: TRBV7-2
J: TRBJ2-3

DNA: TGTGCCAGCAGCCCCACAGGGGATGGCTCTGGGGCCAACGTCCTGACTTTC
CDR3: CASSPTGDGSGANVLTF
length: 17
D: TRBD1
size: -
V: TRBV5-4
J: TRBJ2-6

DNA: TGTGCCAGCAGCCCCCGGACTAGCGGTCTTAGGGGAGAGACCCAGTACTTC
CDR3: CASSPRTSGLRGETQYF
length: 17
D: TRBD2
size: -
V: TRBV11-2
J: TRBJ2-5

DNA: TGTGCCAGCAGCTTAGGGGTAAACACCATATATTTT
CDR3: CASSLGVNTIYF
length: 12
D: -
size: -
V: TRBV7-2
J: TRBJ1-3

DNA: TGTGCCAGCAGAGGTATCGGGACAGTATATGGCTACACCTTC
CDR3: CASRGIGTVYGYTF
length: 14
D: TRBD1
size: -
V: TRBV6-5
J: TRBJ1-2

DNA: TGTGCCAGCAGTCCCGGACAGGGGGGTGAAGGCTACACCTTC
CDR3: CASSPGQGGEGYTF
length: 14
D: TRBD1
size: -
V: TRBV28
J: TRBJ1-2

DNA: TGTGCCAGCAGCTTAGTTACGGGCTGGTCTGTTGGAGCCAAAAACATTCAGTACTTC
CDR3: CASSLVTGWSVGAKNIQYF
length: 19
D: -
size: -
V: TRBV7-9
J: TRBJ2-4

DNA: TGTGCCAGCTCACAGGCGTCCTCCTACGAGCAGTACTTC
CDR3: CASSQASSYEQYF
length: 13
D: -
size: -
V: TRBV18
J: TRBJ2-7

DNA: TGTGCCAGCAGTCCCGACGGGACCTCTAACTATGGCTACACCTTC
CDR3: CASSPDGTSNYGYTF
length: 15
D: -
size: -
V: TRBV6-5
J: TRBJ1-2

DNA: TGCGCCAGCAGCCAAGCCGGGACTAGCGGCTACAATGAGCAGTTCTTC
CDR3: CASSQAGTSGYNEQFF
length: 16
D: TRBD2
size: -
V: TRBV4-1
J: TRBJ2-1

DNA: TGTGCCAGCAGTTTCCGCGGGGGGCCAAGCTCCTACGAGCAGTACTTC
CDR3: CASSFRGGPSSYEQYF
length: 16
D: TRBD2
size: -
V: TRBV6-5
J: TRBJ2-7

DNA: TGTGCCTGGAGTGAACCGATGATAGAAGCTTTCTTT
CDR3: CAWSEPMIEAFF
length: 12
D: -
size: -
V: TRBV30
J: TRBJ1-1

DNA: TGTGCCAGCTCCCAGGGGAGGGTTGAGCAGTTCTTC
CDR3: CASSQGRVEQFF
length: 12
D: -
size: once
V: TRBV18
J: TRBJ2-1

DNA: TGTGCCAGCAGTGAAGCTTACAATAGCAATCAGCCCCAGCATTTT
CDR3: CASSEAYNSNQPQHF
length: 15
D: -
size: -
V: TRBV6-1
J: TRBJ1-5

DNA: TGTGCCTGGAGTCGGATCGGATCAGCCTACTCTGGAAACACCATATATTTT
CDR3: CAWSRIGSAYSGNTIYF
length: 17
D: -
size: few
V: TRBV30
J: TRBJ1-3

DNA: TGTGCCAGCAGCGTAACTAGCGCGAGCTCCTACAATGAGCAGTTCTTC
CDR3: CASSVTSASSYNEQFF
length: 16
D: TRBD2
size: -
V: TRBV9
J: TRBJ2-1

DNA: TGTGCCACGGTGAACCAGGGGCGCAGCACTGAAGCTTTCTTT
CDR3: CATVNQGRSTEAFF
length: 14
D: -
size: few
V: TRBV19
J: TRBJ1-1

DNA: TGTGCCAGCAGCCTGCACAGAAACGAGCAGTACTTC
CDR3: CASSLHRNEQYF
length: 12
D: -
size: -
V: TRBV11-1
J: TRBJ2-7

DNA: TGTGCCAGCAGTTACGGGACTAGCCAGTACAATGAGCAGTTCTTC
CDR3: CASSYGTSQYNEQFF
length: 15
D: TRBD2
size: -
V: TRBV6-5
J: TRBJ2-1

DNA: TGTGCCAGCAGCTTTACCGGGACACCCCCCCGCGCCTTC
CDR3: CASSFTGTPPRAF
length: 13
D: -
size: -
V: TRBV7-9
J: TRBJ1-2

DNA: TGTGCCAGCAGTGGCTTGTGGGATTATGGCTACACCTTC
CDR3: CASSGLWDYGYTF
length: 13
D: -
size: -
V: TRBV2
J: TRBJ1-2

DNA: TGTGCCAGCTCACCACGGGGACAGGGGTCCTACGAGCAGTACTTC
CDR3: CASSPRGQGSYEQYF
length: 15
D: TRBD1
size: -
V: TRBV18
J: TRBJ2-7

DNA: TGTGCCAGTATGGAGGGTGTGTATGGCTACACCTTC
CDR3: CASMEGVYGYTF
length: 12
D: -
size: -
V: TRBV19
J: TRBJ1-2

DNA: TGTGCCAGCAGTTTTGGACAGGGAGGGACCCAGTACTTC
CDR3: CASSFGQGGTQYF
length: 13
D: TRBD1
size: -
V: TRBV2
J: TRBJ2-5

DNA: TGTGCCAGCAGCGCCACTAGCGGGAGCTACGAGCAGTACTTC
CDR3: CASSATSGSYEQYF
length: 14
D: TRBD2
size: -
V: TRBV9
J: TRBJ2-7

DNA: TGTGCCAGCAGTTACTCGAGGTCGAGGACTGAAGCTTTCTTT
CDR3: CASSYSRSRTEAFF
length: 14
D: -
size: -
V: TRBV6-5
J: TRBJ1-1

DNA: TGTGCCAGCAGCCGGACCGATGGGGCCAACGTCCTGACTTTC
CDR3: CASSRTDGANVLTF
length: 14
D: -
size: -
V: TRBV11-3
J: TRBJ2-6

DNA: TGCGCCAGCAGCTTGGCTGGGGGGAGCTCCTACGAGCAGTACTTC
CDR3: CASSLAGGSSYEQYF
length: 15
D: -
size: -
V: TRBV5-1
J: TRBJ2-7

DNA: TGCGCCAGCAGCGAGGGACAGCTATCCTCTGGAAACACCATATATTTT
CDR3: CASSEGQLSSGNTIYF
length: 16
D: TRBD1
size: -
V: TRBV5-1
J: TRBJ1-3

DNA: TGTGCCAGTAGTATAGCGACTAGCGGGACACGAGATACGCAGTATTTT
CDR3: CASSIATSGTRDTQYF
length: 16
D: TRBD2
size: -
V: TRBV19
J: TRBJ2-3

DNA: TGTGCCAGCACCCTCGGGACAATCCAAGAGACCCAGTACTTC
CDR3: CASTLGTIQETQYF
length: 14
D: -
size: -
V: TRBV28
J: TRBJ2-5